This T cell receptor (beta chain) was profiled in a study of identical twins. A few counts support this clonotype. TCRdb reprocessed the 5' RACE reads with MiXCR, giving one entry per CDR3 protein. The sample shows hundreds of thousands of distinct CDR3 sequences, roughly a quarter of them seen only once. The sample also formed part of further work on T cells expressing NK-cell markers. From that study: Of the CD8+ T cells in more than five donors, about 1.0-8% belonged to dominant NKG2C+ clonotypes. Dominance of the CD3+CD56-NKG2C+ fraction by these clonotypes also held in several donors.

The TCR originated in a woman in her late teens or twenties in good health. The material sequenced was CD4+ T cells sorted from blood.

In DNA, the CDR3 is TGTGCCAGCAGTTCGGGCTTATTGAGTGAGCAGTACTTC. Its translation: CASSSGLLSEQYF. V and J are TRBV12-3 or TRBV12-4 and TRBJ2-7; no firm D call. The CDR3 consists of 13 residues. The V and J ends lost 4 bases and 7 bases respectively, with 14 bases between them.